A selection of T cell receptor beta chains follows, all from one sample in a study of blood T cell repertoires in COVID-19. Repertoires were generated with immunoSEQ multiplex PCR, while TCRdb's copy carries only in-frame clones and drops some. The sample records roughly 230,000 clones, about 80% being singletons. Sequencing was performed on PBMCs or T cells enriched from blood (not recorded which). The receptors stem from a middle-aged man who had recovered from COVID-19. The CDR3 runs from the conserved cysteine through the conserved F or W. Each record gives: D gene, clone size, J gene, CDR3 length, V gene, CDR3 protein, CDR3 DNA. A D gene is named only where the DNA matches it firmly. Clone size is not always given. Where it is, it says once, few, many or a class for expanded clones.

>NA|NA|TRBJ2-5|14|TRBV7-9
CASSGLSVRETQYF
TGTGCCAGCAGCGGGCTGTCGGTTCGGGAGACCCAGTACTTC
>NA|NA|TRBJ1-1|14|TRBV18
CASSPLLQGTEAFF
TGTGCCAGCTCACCGCTACTACAGGGAACTGAAGCTTTCTTT
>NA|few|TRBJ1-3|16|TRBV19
CASSMGQVYSGNTIYF
TGTGCCAGTAGTATGGGACAAGTCTACTCTGGAAACACCATATATTTT
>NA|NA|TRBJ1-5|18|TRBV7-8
CASSFPTDGGSDNQPQHF
TGTGCCAGCAGCTTCCCGACGGACGGGGGTTCGGACAATCAGCCCCAGCATTTT
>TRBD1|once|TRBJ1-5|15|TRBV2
CASSQDRGGGQPQHF
TGTGCCAGCAGTCAGGACAGGGGAGGCGGTCAGCCCCAGCATTTT
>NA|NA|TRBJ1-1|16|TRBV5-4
CASSLESMGAGGKAFF
TGTGCCAGCAGCTTGGAGTCGATGGGGGCGGGTGGGAAAGCTTTCTTT
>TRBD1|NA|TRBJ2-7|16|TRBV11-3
CASSSTGGTSLHEQYF
TGTGCCAGCAGCTCGACAGGGGGTACCTCCCTTCACGAGCAGTACTTC
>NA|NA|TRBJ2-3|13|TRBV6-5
CASARILTDTQYF
TGTGCCAGCGCGCGGATCCTCACAGATACGCAGTATTTT
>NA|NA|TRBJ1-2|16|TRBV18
CASSPPGTFRGHGYTF
TGTGCCAGCTCACCGCCCGGGACTTTTCGGGGTCATGGCTACACCTTC
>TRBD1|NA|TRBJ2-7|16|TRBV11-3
CASSYEGAGTSYEQYF
TGTGCCAGCAGCTATGAGGGGGCTGGGACCTCCTACGAGCAGTACTTC
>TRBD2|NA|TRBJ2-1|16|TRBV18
CASSPRGLAGSNEQFF
TGTGCCAGCTCACCACGAGGGCTAGCGGGTAGCAATGAGCAGTTCTTC
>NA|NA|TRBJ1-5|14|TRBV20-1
CSASPSRGNQPQHF
TGCAGTGCTAGTCCCAGCCGGGGGAATCAGCCCCAGCATTTT
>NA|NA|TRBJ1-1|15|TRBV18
CASSPGRGANTEAFF
TGTGCCAGCTCACCGGGGAGGGGGGCGAACACTGAAGCTTTCTTT
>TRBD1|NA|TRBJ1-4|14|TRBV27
CASRDRGGDEKLFF
TGTGCCAGCAGGGACAGGGGCGGGGATGAAAAACTGTTTTTT
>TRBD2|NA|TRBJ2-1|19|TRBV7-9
CASSLGTSGRRAAYNEQFF
TGTGCCAGCAGCTTAGGGACTAGCGGGAGGAGAGCGGCCTACAATGAGCAGTTCTTC
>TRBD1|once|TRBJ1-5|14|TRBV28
CASFTGQGNQPQHF
TGTGCCAGTTTCACGGGACAGGGGAATCAGCCCCAGCATTTT
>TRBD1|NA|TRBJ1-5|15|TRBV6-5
CASSTRTGSNQPQHF
TGTGCCAGCAGTACCAGGACAGGGAGCAATCAGCCCCAGCATTTT
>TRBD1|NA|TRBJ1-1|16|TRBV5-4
CASSSGTGGTGTEAFF
TGTGCCAGCAGCTCGGGGACAGGGGGAACGGGCACTGAAGCTTTCTTT
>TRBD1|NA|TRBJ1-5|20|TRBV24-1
CATSDLTGGQGGGSNQPQHF
TGTGCCACCAGTGATTTGACGGGAGGACAGGGCGGCGGTAGCAATCAGCCCCAGCATTTT
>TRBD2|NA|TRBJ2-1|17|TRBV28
CASSSRTSGRAFDEQFF
TGTGCCAGCAGTTCCCGGACTAGCGGGAGGGCTTTTGATGAGCAGTTCTTC
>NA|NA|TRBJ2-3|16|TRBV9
CASSVEIRSLTDTQYF
TGTGCCAGCAGCGTAGAAATCCGGTCTCTCACAGATACGCAGTATTTT
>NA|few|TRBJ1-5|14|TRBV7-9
CATGVTGNGQPQHF
TGTGCCACGGGGGTTACTGGGAATGGGCAGCCCCAGCATTTT
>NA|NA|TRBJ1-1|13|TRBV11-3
CASSLVTGFEAFF
TGTGCCAGCAGCTTAGTTACCGGTTTTGAAGCTTTCTTT
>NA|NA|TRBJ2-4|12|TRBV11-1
CASSLTGNIQYF
TGTGCCAGCAGCTTAACGGGAAACATTCAGTACTTC
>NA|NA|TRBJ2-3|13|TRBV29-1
CSSLLGVGDTQYF
TGCAGCAGCCTCCTAGGGGTCGGGGATACGCAGTATTTT
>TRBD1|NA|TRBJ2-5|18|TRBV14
CASSQEGTGGFRRETQYF
TGTGCCAGCAGCCAAGAGGGCACAGGGGGCTTTCGACGGGAGACCCAGTACTTC
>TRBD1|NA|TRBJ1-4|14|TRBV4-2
CASNVGQGGEKLFF
TGTGCCAGCAACGTGGGACAGGGTGGAGAAAAACTGTTTTTT
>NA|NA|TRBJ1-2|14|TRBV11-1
CASRVDGIGGGYTF
TGTGCCAGCCGGGTGGACGGCATCGGAGGCGGCTACACCTTC
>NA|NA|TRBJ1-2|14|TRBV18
CASSPVRGEYGYTF
TGTGCCAGCTCACCGGTACGGGGTGAATATGGCTACACCTTC
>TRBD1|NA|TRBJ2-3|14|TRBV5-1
CASSRGQGTDTQYF
TGCGCCAGCAGCCGAGGACAGGGCACAGATACGCAGTATTTT